The 20 T cell receptor beta chains listed next were all sequenced from one sample in a study of cytomegalovirus exposure and HLA in healthy donors. The primer mix had 60 Vbeta and 13 Jbeta primers. Profiled with immunoSEQ multiplex PCR; TCRdb holds only in-frame clones, not every one. The data show around 200,000 clones, with 81% seen just once and approximately 3.9% held by the top ten. Sequenced: PBMCs. All receptors come from a man aged 50-59 years in good health and CMV-seronegative.

This sequence joins TRBV9 and TRBJ2-3; 8 bases line up with TRBD2. The CDR3 length is 15 residues. CDR1 is SGDLS and CDR2 is YYNGEE in the germline V gene. Unmatched junction bases numbered 7, after V lost 1 base and J lost 6 bases. The DNA of the CDR3 is TGTGCCAGCAGCGTACTAGCGGGTGGGATGGATACGCAGTATTTT. It encodes CASSVLAGGMDTQYF.

The V and J genes are TRBV11-3 and TRBJ1-1; D is uncertain. The CDR3 extends over 12 amino acids. The V gene's germline CDR1 is SGHNT and CDR2 YENEEA. The ends were cut back, 5 bases at V and 13 bases at J, with 17 bases in the middle. CDR3 in amino acids: CASSQEDRRVFF. CDR3 nucleotides: TGTGCCAGCAGCCAAGAGGATCGTCGGGTTTTCTTT.

This clone was observed a few times. This chain links TRBV28 with TRBJ2-3; 7 bases are shared with TRBD2. Germline trimming cut 5 bases from V and 11 bases from J; bases unmatched to any gene: 7. Germline CDR1 and CDR2: MDHEN and SYDVKM. The CDR3 length is 12 residues. As DNA, the CDR3 is TGTGCCAGCAGTCGACCGACGGGGGGGCAGTATTTT. Protein sequence: CASSRPTGGQYF.

The CDR3 spells CASSQDMGPGGGAKNIQYF. The CDR3 DNA follows: TGCGCCAGCAGCCAAGATATGGGTCCAGGAGGTGGAGCCAAAAACATTCAGTACTTC. The chain couples TRBV4-1 to TRBJ2-4; the D gene is possibly TRBD2 (5 bases). The CDR3 has 19 residues. The germline V and J ends were trimmed by 0 bases and 0 bases, with 18 bases remaining between them. Germline loops: CDR1 MGHRA, CDR2 YSYEKL.

The chain couples TRBV6-5 to TRBJ2-1, with D tentatively TRBD1 (6 bases). The germline gives CDR1 MNHEY, CDR2 SVGAGI. The V gene lost 9 bases and the J gene lost 9 bases, with 18 bases spanning the gap. The CDR3 has 13 amino acids. This CDR3 reads CASWGYRAVEQFF. The CDR3 DNA follows: TGTGCCAGTTGGGGGTACAGGGCGGTTGAGCAGTTCTTC.

The V gene is TRBV10-2, the J gene TRBJ1-2; D not certain. This CDR3 region has 13 residues. Germline-derived CDR1 and CDR2 are WSHSY and SAAADI. V was shortened by 3 bases and J by 3 bases, with 8 bases between the two germline ends. CDR3 nucleotide sequence: TGCGCCAGCAGTGACCCAGGATACTATGGCTACACCTTC. Its translation: CASSDPGYYGYTF.

This clone was seen a few times. V and J are TRBV27 and TRBJ1-5, with a tentative D call TRBD1 (6 bases). Per germline, CDR1 MNHEY and CDR2 SMNVEV (reference sequence). The CDR3 runs 18 residues. Trimming left V 0 bases short and J 10 bases short, with 25 bases between. CDR3 sequence: CASSLSLRQSGVGGPQHF. CDR3 nucleotide sequence: TGTGCCAGCAGTTTATCATTACGGCAGAGTGGGGTAGGGGGACCCCAGCATTTT.

V gene TRBV30 combines with J gene TRBJ2-2; 10 bases are a match to TRBD1. Germline V gene data show CDR1 as GTSNPN and CDR2 as SVGIG (reference sequence). CDR3 length: 14 residues. The ends lost 6 bases at V and 4 bases at J; junction bases unmatched: 5. Written as DNA, the CDR3 is TGTGCCTGCCCGGGACAGGGGTTCACCGGGGAGCTGTTTTTT. Amino acids: CACPGQGFTGELFF.

The CDR3 sequence is CASNRQGPGNTEAFF. CDR3 DNA sequence: TGTGCCAGCAATCGACAGGGGCCAGGGAACACTGAAGCTTTCTTT. This chain uses TRBV27 with TRBJ1-1; the match to TRBD1 covers 8 bases. The CDR3 contains 15 residues. Per germline, CDR1 MNHEY and CDR2 SMNVEV (reference sequence). Trimming cost V 7 bases and J 1 base; bases outside gene matches: 8.

This clone was seen only once. The chain combines TRBV7-2 with TRBJ2-7; TRBD2 is a possible D gene (7 bases). This CDR3 contains 16 residues. CDR1 is SGHTA and CDR2 is FQGNSA in the germline V gene. Trimming shortened V by 1 base and J by 7 bases, and 20 bases separated the two germline ends. CDR3 region: CASSLGGGGALGEQYF. The DNA of the CDR3 is TGTGCCAGCAGCTTAGGGGGAGGGGGGGCTTTAGGAGAGCAGTACTTC.

The genes are TRBV11-2 and TRBJ2-1; the D gene is possibly TRBD2 (6 bases). The CDR3 is 14 amino acids. Germline assignment: CDR1 SGHAT and CDR2 FQNNGV. V was pared by 4 bases and J by 8 bases, with 15 bases between. Here the CDR3 reads CASSSLTSKDEQFF. CDR3 DNA sequence: TGTGCCAGCAGCTCCCTAACTAGCAAGGATGAGCAGTTCTTC.

This sequence joins TRBV27 and TRBJ2-1; 7 bases match TRBD2. Losses at the gene ends were 8 bases for V and 0 bases for J; bases not matched to a gene: 4. Germline-derived CDR1 and CDR2 are MNHEY and SMNVEV (reference sequence). The CDR3 totals 14 residues. DNA for the CDR3: TGTGCCAGCCGGGGGGAGGGCTCCTACAATGAGCAGTTCTTC. It encodes CASRGEGSYNEQFF.

This clone came up a few times. This chain uses TRBV2 with TRBJ2-3; TRBD1 matches 11 bases. The germline V gene has CDR1 SNHLY and CDR2 FYNNEI. The CDR3 consists of 15 residues. V gave up 5 bases and J gave up 3 bases; unmatched junction bases: 4. The CDR3 reads CASSPGTGGTDTQYF. The CDR3 DNA reads TGTGCCAGCAGTCCCGGGACAGGGGGTACAGATACGCAGTATTTT.

The chain is built from TRBV18 and TRBJ1-3; D unresolved. This CDR3 has 14 amino acids. V was clipped by 6 bases and J by 0 bases, with 9 bases between them. Per the germline V gene, CDR1 is KGHSH and CDR2 is LQKENI. This chain's CDR3 is CASSPPRSGNTIYF. The CDR3 region has the DNA TGTGCCAGCTCCCCTCCCCGCTCTGGAAACACCATATATTTT. Drawing the rest from reference TRBV18 and TRBJ1-3, the complete variable domain is NAGVMQNPRHLVRRRGQEARLRCSPMKGHSHVYWYRQLPEEGLKFMVYLQKENIIDESGMPKERFSAEFPKEGPSILRIQQVVRGDSAAYFCASSPPRSGNTIYFGEGSWLTVV.

The J gene is TRBJ1-5, the V gene TRBV10-3, with TRBD1 identical over 10 bases. This CDR3 is 14 amino acids long. Per germline, CDR1 ENHRY and CDR2 SYGVKD. J was trimmed by 9 bases and V by 2 bases; bases with no gene match: 4. CDR3 protein: CAISEGQGELPQHF. The CDR3 DNA is TGTGCCATCAGTGAGGGACAGGGGGAACTGCCCCAGCATTTT.

This clone was counted a single time. J is TRBJ1-1 and V is TRBV5-1, with a possible D match to TRBD1 (5 bases). Germline CDR1 and CDR2: SGHRS and YFSETQ. The CDR3 spans 13 residues. Trimming removed 5 bases at V and 5 bases at J, with 13 bases between. This CDR3 is CASRVGAQTEAFF. CDR3 DNA sequence: TGCGCCAGCAGGGTAGGGGCACAAACTGAAGCTTTCTTT.

In regard to this clone: The junction departs from germline at one end; a sequencing error may be responsible. The genes are TRBV5-3 and TRBJ1-1; a possible D gene is TRBD1 (6 bases). TRBV5-3 qualifies as an ORF whose function is uncertain. This CDR3 has 14 amino acids. DNA for the CDR3: TGTGCCAGAAGCTGGGGGCAGGGGAACGCTGAAGCTTTCTTT. It codes for CARSWGQGNAEAFF.

The chain employs TRBV5-1 and TRBJ1-2; unclear D gene. V lost 0 bases to trimming and J lost 6 bases, with 15 bases between them. Germline CDR1 reads SGHRS; CDR2 reads YFSETQ. The CDR3 spans 15 residues. The CDR3 loop reads CASSLGDWGGNGYTF. The CDR3 bases are TGCGCCAGCAGCTTGGGTGACTGGGGAGGTAATGGCTACACCTTC.

This clone has just one count. V gene TRBV10-3 combines with J gene TRBJ2-3; 7 positions agree with TRBD2. CDR3 length: 15 residues. V was clipped by 5 bases and J by 2 bases; unmatched bases: 7. Germline V gene data show CDR1 as ENHRY and CDR2 as SYGVKD. CDR3: CAISFGGKDTDTQYF. CDR3 nucleotide sequence: TGTGCCATCAGTTTCGGGGGGAAGGACACAGATACGCAGTATTTT.

V and J are TRBV6-5 and TRBJ1-5; unclear D gene. Deletions cut 5 bases from V and 0 bases from J, with 8 bases between. The CDR3 has 14 residues. In germline, CDR1 is MNHEY, CDR2 SVGAGI. The CDR3 DNA reads TGTGCCAGCAGTGGCAGGATTAGCAATCAGCCCCAGCATTTT. Its translation is CASSGRISNQPQHF.